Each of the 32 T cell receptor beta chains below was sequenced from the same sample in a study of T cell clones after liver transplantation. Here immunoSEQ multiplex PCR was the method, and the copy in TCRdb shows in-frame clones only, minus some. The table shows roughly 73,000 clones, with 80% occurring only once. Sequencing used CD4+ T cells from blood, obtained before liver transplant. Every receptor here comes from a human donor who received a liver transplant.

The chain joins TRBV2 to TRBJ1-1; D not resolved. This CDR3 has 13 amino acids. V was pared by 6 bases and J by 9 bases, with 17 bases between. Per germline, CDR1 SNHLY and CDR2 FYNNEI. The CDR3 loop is CASRETGGGKAFF. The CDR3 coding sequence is TGTGCCAGCAGAGAGACGGGTGGAGGAAAAGCTTTCTTT.

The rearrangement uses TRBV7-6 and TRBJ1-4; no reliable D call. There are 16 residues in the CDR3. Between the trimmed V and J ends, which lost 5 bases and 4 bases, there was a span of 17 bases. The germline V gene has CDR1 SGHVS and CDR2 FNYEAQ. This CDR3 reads CASSPTGGRYNEKLFF. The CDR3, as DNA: TGTGCCAGCAGCCCGACCGGTGGCAGGTATAATGAAAAACTGTTTTTT.

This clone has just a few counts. CDR3 residues: CAWVDRSWAQYF. DNA of the CDR3: TGTGCCTGGGTTGACAGATCATGGGCCCAGTACTTC. This chain links TRBV30 with TRBJ2-5; possibly TRBD1 for D (5 bases). V gave up 5 bases and J gave up 9 bases, with 16 bases separating them. The CDR3 spans 12 residues. CDR1 and CDR2 from the germline V gene are GTSNPN and SVGIG (reference sequence).

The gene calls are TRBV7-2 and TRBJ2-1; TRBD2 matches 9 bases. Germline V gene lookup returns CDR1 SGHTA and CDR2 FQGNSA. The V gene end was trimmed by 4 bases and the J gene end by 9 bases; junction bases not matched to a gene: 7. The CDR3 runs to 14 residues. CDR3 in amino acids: CASSSGLAWVEQFF. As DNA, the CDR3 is TGTGCCAGCAGCTCGGGACTAGCTTGGGTTGAGCAGTTCTTC.

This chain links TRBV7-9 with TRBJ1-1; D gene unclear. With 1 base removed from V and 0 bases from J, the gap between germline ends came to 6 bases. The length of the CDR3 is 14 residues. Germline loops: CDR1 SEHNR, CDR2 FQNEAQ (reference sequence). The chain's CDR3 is CASSLGGLNTEAFF. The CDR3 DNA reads TGTGCCAGCAGCTTAGGCGGGCTGAACACTGAAGCTTTCTTT.

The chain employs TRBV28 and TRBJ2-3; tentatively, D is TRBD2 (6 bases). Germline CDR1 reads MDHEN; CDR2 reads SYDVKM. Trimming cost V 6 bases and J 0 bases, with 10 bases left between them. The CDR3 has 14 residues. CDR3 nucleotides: TGTGCCAGCAGAGAGGGGACTAGCACAGATACGCAGTATTTT. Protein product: CASREGTSTDTQYF. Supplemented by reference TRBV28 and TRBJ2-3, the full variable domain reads DVKVTQSSRYLVKRTGEKVFLECVQDMDHENMFWYRQDPGLGLRLIYFSYDVKMKEKGDIPEGYSVSREKKERFSLILESASTNQTSMYLCASREGTSTDTQYFGPGTRLTVL.

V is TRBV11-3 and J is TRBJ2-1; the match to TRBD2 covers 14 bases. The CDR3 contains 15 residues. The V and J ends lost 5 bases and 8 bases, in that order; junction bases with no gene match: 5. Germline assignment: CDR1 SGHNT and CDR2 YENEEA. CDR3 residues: CASSPGTSGRDEQFF. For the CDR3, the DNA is TGTGCCAGCAGCCCCGGGACTAGCGGGAGAGATGAGCAGTTCTTC.

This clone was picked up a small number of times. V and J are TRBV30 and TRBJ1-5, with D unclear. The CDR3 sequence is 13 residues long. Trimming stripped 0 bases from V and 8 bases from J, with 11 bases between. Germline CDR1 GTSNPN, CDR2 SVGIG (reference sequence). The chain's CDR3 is CAWSVDTMKPQHF. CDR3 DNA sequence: TGTGCCTGGAGTGTAGACACCATGAAGCCCCAGCATTTT.

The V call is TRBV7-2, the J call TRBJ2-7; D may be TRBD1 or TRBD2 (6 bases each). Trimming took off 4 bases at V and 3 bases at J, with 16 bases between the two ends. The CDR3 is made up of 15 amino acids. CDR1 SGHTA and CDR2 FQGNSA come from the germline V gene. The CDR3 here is CASSSRGAGYYEQYF. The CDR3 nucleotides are TGTGCCAGCAGCTCTAGGGGGGCCGGTTACTACGAGCAGTACTTC.

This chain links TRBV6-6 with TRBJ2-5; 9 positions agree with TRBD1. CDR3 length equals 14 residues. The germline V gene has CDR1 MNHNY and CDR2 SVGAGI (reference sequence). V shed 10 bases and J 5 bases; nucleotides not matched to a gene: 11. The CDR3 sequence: CATLAQGARETQYF. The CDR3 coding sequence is TGTGCCACCTTAGCACAGGGGGCGCGGGAGACCCAGTACTTC.

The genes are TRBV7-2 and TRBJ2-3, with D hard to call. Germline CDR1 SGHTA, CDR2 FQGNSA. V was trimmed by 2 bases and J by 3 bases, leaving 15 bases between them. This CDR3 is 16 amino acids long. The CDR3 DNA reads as TGTGCCAGCAGCTTACCGTCTGGGCGCCATACAGATACGCAGTATTTT. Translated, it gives CASSLPSGRHTDTQYF. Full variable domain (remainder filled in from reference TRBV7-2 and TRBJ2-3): GAGVSQSPSNKVTEKGKDVELRCDPISGHTALYWYRQSLGQGLEFLIYFQGNSAPDKSGLPSDRFSAERTGGSVSTLTIQRTQQEDSAVYLCASSLPSGRHTDTQYFGPGTRLTVL.

In nucleotides, the CDR3 is TGTGCCAGTAGTCCCTGGGACAGTAAAGGGACTGAGCAGTTCTTC. Its translation is CASSPWDSKGTEQFF. The chain combines TRBV19 with TRBJ2-1; 7 bases align to TRBD1. The CDR3 covers 15 residues. The V gene's germline CDR1 is LNHDA and CDR2 SQIVND (reference sequence). V lost 5 bases and J lost 9; bases outside the gene matches: 13.

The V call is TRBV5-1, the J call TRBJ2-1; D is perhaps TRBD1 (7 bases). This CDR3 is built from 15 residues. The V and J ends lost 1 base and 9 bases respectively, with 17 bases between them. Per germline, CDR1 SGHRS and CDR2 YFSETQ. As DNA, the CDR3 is TGCGCCAGCAGCTTGTTAGGGGGCGGGAACGCTGAGCAGTTCTTC. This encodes CASSLLGGGNAEQFF. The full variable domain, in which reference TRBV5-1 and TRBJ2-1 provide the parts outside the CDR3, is KAGVTQTPRYLIKTRGQQVTLSCSPISGHRSVSWYQQTPGQGLQFLFEYFSETQRNKGNFPGRFSGRQFSNSRSEMNVSTLELGDSALYLCASSLLGGGNAEQFFGPGTRLTVL.

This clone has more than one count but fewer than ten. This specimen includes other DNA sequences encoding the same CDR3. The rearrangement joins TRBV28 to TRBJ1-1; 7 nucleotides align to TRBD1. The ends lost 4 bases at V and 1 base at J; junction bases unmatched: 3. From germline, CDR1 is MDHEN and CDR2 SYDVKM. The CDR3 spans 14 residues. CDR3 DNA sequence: TGTGCCAGCAGTTCGACAGGGTGGAACACTGAAGCTTTCTTT. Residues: CASSSTGWNTEAFF.

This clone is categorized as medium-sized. The DNA for the CDR3 is TGTGCCAGCAGTTTATTGGGGGCCAACTATGGCTACACCTTC. Translated: CASSLLGANYGYTF. This chain connects TRBV28 to TRBJ1-2; a weak D match, TRBD1 (6 bases). V lost 1 base and J 2 bases, leaving 8 bases between the germline ends. The CDR3 is 14 amino acids. Germline CDR1 is MDHEN and CDR2 is SYDVKM.

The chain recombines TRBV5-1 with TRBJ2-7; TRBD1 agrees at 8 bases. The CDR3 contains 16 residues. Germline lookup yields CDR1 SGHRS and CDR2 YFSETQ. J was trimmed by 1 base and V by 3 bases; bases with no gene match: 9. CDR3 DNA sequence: TGCGCCAGCAGCTACTCCCGGGACAGGCCTTCCTACGAGCAGTACTTC. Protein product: CASSYSRDRPSYEQYF.

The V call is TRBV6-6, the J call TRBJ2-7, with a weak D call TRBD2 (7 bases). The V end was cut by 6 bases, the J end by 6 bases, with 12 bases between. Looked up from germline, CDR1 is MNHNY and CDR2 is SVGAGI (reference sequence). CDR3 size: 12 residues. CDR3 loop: CASRGLQGEQYF. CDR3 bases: TGTGCCAGCAGGGGACTACAGGGCGAGCAGTACTTC.

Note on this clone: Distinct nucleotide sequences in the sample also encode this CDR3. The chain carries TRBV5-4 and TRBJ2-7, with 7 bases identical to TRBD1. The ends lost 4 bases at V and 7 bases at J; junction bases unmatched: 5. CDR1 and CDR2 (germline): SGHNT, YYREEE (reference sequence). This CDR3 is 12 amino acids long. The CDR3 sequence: CASSVDRLEQYF. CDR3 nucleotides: TGTGCCAGCAGCGTGGACAGGCTTGAGCAGTACTTC.

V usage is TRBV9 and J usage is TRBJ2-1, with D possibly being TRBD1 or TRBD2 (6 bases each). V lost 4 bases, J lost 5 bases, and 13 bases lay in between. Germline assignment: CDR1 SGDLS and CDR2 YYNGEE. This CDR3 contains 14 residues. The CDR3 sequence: CASSPPRGDNEQFF. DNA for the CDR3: TGTGCCAGCAGCCCACCGAGGGGGGACAATGAGCAGTTCTTC.

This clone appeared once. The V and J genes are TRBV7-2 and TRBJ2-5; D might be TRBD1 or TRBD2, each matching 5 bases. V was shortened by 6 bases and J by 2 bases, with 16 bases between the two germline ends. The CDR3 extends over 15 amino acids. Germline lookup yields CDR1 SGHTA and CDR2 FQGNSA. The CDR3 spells CASRQIGTAQETQYF. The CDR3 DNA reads TGTGCCAGCAGACAAATTGGGACCGCGCAAGAGACCCAGTACTTC.

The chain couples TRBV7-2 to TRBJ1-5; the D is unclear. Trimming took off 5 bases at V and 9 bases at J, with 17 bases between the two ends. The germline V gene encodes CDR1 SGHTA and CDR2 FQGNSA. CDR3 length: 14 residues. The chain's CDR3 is CASSPEPRARPQHF. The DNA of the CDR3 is TGTGCCAGCAGCCCCGAACCTCGGGCGCGGCCCCAGCATTTT.

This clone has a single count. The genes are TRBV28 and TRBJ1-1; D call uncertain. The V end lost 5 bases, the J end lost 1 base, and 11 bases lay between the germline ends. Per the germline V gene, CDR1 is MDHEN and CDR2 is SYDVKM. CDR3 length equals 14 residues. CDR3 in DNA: TGTGCCAGCAGTCGGGAAAGCGGGAACACTGAAGCTTTCTTT. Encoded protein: CASSRESGNTEAFF. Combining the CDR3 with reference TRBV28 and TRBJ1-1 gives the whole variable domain DVKVTQSSRYLVKRTGEKVFLECVQDMDHENMFWYRQDPGLGLRLIYFSYDVKMKEKGDIPEGYSVSREKKERFSLILESASTNQTSMYLCASSRESGNTEAFFGQGTRLTVV.

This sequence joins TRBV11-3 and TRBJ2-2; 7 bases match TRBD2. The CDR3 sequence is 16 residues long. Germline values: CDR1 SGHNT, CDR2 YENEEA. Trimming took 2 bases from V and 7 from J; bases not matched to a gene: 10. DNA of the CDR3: TGTGCCAGCAGCTTAAATGCGGGAGTTCGGAGCGGGGAGCTGTTTTTT. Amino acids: CASSLNAGVRSGELFF.

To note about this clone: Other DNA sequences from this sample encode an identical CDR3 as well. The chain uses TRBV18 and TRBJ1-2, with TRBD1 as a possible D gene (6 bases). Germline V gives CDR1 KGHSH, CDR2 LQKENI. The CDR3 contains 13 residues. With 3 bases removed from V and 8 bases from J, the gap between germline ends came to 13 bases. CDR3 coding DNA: TGTGCCAGCTCACCTGGACAGCGGGGAGGCTACACCTTC. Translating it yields CASSPGQRGGYTF.

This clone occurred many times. In DNA form, the CDR3 reads TGTGCCAGCAGTTTGAGAGGGGGGAGGCCCTACGAGCAGTACTTC. The encoded protein is CASSLRGGRPYEQYF. The chain joins TRBV28 to TRBJ2-7, with D perhaps matching TRBD1 or TRBD2 (6 bases each). This CDR3 is 15 amino acids long. The germline gives CDR1 MDHEN, CDR2 SYDVKM. V was cut by 3 bases and J by 2 bases, with 14 bases left in between.

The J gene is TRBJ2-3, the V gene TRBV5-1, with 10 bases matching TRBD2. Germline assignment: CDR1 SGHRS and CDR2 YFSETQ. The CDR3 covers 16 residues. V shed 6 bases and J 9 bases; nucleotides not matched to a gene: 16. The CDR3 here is CASTPPGGLADVTQYF. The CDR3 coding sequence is TGCGCCAGCACCCCCCCAGGTGGACTAGCGGATGTAACGCAGTATTTT.

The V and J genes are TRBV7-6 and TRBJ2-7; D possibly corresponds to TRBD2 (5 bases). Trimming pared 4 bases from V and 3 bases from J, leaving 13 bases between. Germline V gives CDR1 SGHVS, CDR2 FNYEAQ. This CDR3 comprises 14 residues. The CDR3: CASSSDSWIYEQYF. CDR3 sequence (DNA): TGTGCCAGCAGCTCGGACTCCTGGATCTACGAGCAGTACTTC.

In DNA, the CDR3 is TGCGCCAGCAGCTTGGCCGGTGGTGGCGATGAGCAGTTCTTC. Translation: CASSLAGGGDEQFF. The chain employs TRBV5-1 and TRBJ2-1; D is uncertain. V was clipped by 0 bases and J by 8 bases, with 12 bases between them. The CDR3 consists of 14 residues. The germline CDR1 and CDR2 sequences are SGHRS and YFSETQ.

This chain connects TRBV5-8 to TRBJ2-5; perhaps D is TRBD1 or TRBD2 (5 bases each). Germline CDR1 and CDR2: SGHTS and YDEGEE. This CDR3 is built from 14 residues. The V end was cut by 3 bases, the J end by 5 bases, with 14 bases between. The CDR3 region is CASSSGPHDETQYF. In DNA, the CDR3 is TGTGCCAGCAGCTCGGGGCCCCATGACGAGACCCAGTACTTC.

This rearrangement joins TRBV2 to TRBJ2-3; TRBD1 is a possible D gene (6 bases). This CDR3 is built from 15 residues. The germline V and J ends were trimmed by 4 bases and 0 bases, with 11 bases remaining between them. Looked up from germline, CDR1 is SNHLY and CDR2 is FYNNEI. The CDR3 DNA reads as TGTGCCAGCAGTGGCAGGGGCAGTAGCACAGATACGCAGTATTTT. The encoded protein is CASSGRGSSTDTQYF.

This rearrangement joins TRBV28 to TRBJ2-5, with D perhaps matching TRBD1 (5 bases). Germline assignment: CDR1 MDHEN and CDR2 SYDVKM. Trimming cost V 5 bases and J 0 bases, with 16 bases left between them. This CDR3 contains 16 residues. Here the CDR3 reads CASSPQSGWDQETQYF. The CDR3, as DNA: TGTGCCAGCAGTCCCCAATCAGGGTGGGACCAAGAGACCCAGTACTTC.

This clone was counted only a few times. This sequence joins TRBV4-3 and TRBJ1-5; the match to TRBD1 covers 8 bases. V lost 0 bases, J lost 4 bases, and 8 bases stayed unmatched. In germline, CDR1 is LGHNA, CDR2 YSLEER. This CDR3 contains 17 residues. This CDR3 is CASSQDGRQGANQPQHF. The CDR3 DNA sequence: TGCGCCAGCAGCCAAGATGGCCGGCAGGGGGCTAATCAGCCCCAGCATTTT.